A selection of T cell receptor beta chains follows, all from one sample in a study of cytomegalovirus exposure and HLA in healthy donors. The data were produced by immunoSEQ multiplex PCR, yet TCRdb's version contains in-frame clones alone and is incomplete. The data hold about 140,000 clones, with roughly 74% observed a single time. The sample comprised PBMCs. Source of these receptors: a man in his late teens or twenties in good health and CMV-seropositive. CDR3s include the opening cysteine and the closing phenylalanine or tryptophan. D genes are given only for firm matches. Clone size appears in some rows only: once, few, many, or a class for an expanded clone.

j_call: TRBJ1-5; d_call: .; clone_size: .; v_call: TRBV2; cdr3_aa: CASRDGTLSNQPQHF; cdr3_nt: TGTGCCAGCAGAGACGGGACATTGAGCAATCAGCCCCAGCATTTT
j_call: TRBJ2-7; d_call: .; clone_size: .; v_call: TRBV2; cdr3_aa: CASSRVPYEQYF; cdr3_nt: TGTGCCAGCAGTCGCGTGCCCTACGAGCAGTACTTC
j_call: TRBJ1-4; d_call: .; clone_size: few; v_call: TRBV2; cdr3_aa: CASSETREKLFF; cdr3_nt: TGTGCCAGCAGTGAAACGAGGGAAAAACTGTTTTTT
j_call: TRBJ2-5; d_call: .; clone_size: .; v_call: TRBV10-1; cdr3_aa: CASSDRTGTETQYF; cdr3_nt: TGCGCCAGCAGTGACAGAACAGGGACAGAGACCCAGTACTTC
j_call: TRBJ2-7; d_call: .; clone_size: .; v_call: TRBV20-1; cdr3_aa: CSAERGYEQYF; cdr3_nt: TGCAGTGCCGAGAGAGGATACGAGCAGTACTTC
j_call: TRBJ1-1; d_call: .; clone_size: .; v_call: TRBV2; cdr3_aa: CASSEVWALGAAFF; cdr3_nt: TGTGCCAGCAGTGAAGTATGGGCCCTGGGAGCAGCTTTCTTT
j_call: TRBJ2-3; d_call: TRBD1; clone_size: .; v_call: TRBV4-1; cdr3_aa: CASSQGANRGLTDTQYF; cdr3_nt: TGCGCCAGCAGCCAAGGGGCAAACAGGGGGCTCACAGATACGCAGTATTTT
j_call: TRBJ1-6; d_call: .; clone_size: .; v_call: TRBV27; cdr3_aa: CASSSMGGNSPLHF; cdr3_nt: TGTGCCAGCAGTTCTATGGGGGGGAATTCACCCCTCCACTTT
j_call: TRBJ2-7; d_call: TRBD2; clone_size: few; v_call: TRBV10-3; cdr3_aa: CAISEGSGRPAYEQYF; cdr3_nt: TGTGCCATCAGTGAAGGGAGCGGGAGGCCCGCTTACGAGCAGTACTTC
j_call: TRBJ1-2; d_call: .; clone_size: once; v_call: TRBV29-1; cdr3_aa: CSVRGGARYGYTF; cdr3_nt: TGCAGCGTCCGGGGGGGGGCCCGATATGGCTACACCTTC
j_call: TRBJ2-2; d_call: .; clone_size: .; v_call: TRBV5-1; cdr3_aa: CASSTQGAGELFF; cdr3_nt: TGCGCCAGCAGCACTCAGGGTGCCGGGGAGCTGTTTTTT
j_call: TRBJ2-1; d_call: TRBD2; clone_size: few; v_call: TRBV6-4; cdr3_aa: CASSDSRAGVEQFF; cdr3_nt: TGTGCCAGCAGTGACTCGAGAGCGGGAGTAGAGCAGTTCTTC
j_call: TRBJ1-5; d_call: .; clone_size: .; v_call: TRBV10-2; cdr3_aa: CASSESRGRNQPQHF; cdr3_nt: TGCGCCAGCAGTGAGAGCAGGGGTCGCAATCAGCCCCAGCATTTT
j_call: TRBJ1-1; d_call: .; clone_size: .; v_call: TRBV28; cdr3_aa: CASEAGLPKTEAFF; cdr3_nt: TGTGCCAGCGAAGCGGGACTCCCGAAAACTGAAGCTTTCTTT
j_call: TRBJ2-7; d_call: TRBD2; clone_size: .; v_call: TRBV27; cdr3_aa: CASSLAGGAYEQYF; cdr3_nt: TGTGCCAGCAGCCTAGCGGGAGGCGCCTACGAGCAGTACTTC
j_call: TRBJ1-3; d_call: .; clone_size: .; v_call: TRBV27; cdr3_aa: CASSLAGLSGNTIYF; cdr3_nt: TGTGCCAGCAGTTTAGCAGGCCTCTCTGGAAACACCATATATTTT
j_call: TRBJ2-1; d_call: .; clone_size: .; v_call: TRBV5-6; cdr3_aa: CASSFRVNEQFF; cdr3_nt: TGTGCCAGCAGCTTCAGGGTCAATGAGCAGTTCTTC
j_call: TRBJ1-2; d_call: TRBD1; clone_size: .; v_call: TRBV30; cdr3_aa: CAWGTERSRGYTF; cdr3_nt: TGTGCCTGGGGGACAGAGCGATCTAGAGGCTACACCTTC
j_call: TRBJ2-5; d_call: .; clone_size: .; v_call: TRBV2; cdr3_aa: CASSRGPLFLQSQETQYF; cdr3_nt: TGTGCCAGCAGCAGAGGCCCTCTCTTTCTTCAGTCCCAAGAGACCCAGTACTTC
j_call: TRBJ1-4; d_call: TRBD1; clone_size: .; v_call: TRBV28; cdr3_aa: CASSTQGALANEKLFF; cdr3_nt: TGTGCCAGCAGTACCCAGGGGGCCTTAGCTAATGAAAAACTGTTTTTT
j_call: TRBJ2-1; d_call: .; clone_size: few; v_call: TRBV7-9; cdr3_aa: CASSLLGWEQFF; cdr3_nt: TGTGCCAGCAGCTTACTTGGCTGGGAGCAGTTCTTC
j_call: TRBJ1-4; d_call: .; clone_size: .; v_call: TRBV5-5; cdr3_aa: CASSFTATNEKLFF; cdr3_nt: TGTGCCAGCAGCTTCACTGCAACTAATGAAAAACTGTTTTTT
j_call: TRBJ2-5; d_call: TRBD2; clone_size: few; v_call: TRBV10-1; cdr3_aa: CASSESLAGGLETQYF; cdr3_nt: TGCGCCAGCAGTGAGTCTCTAGCGGGAGGATTGGAGACCCAGTACTTC
j_call: TRBJ2-2; d_call: .; clone_size: .; v_call: TRBV6-7; cdr3_aa: CASSYSNVVRCVVGEVNTGELFF; cdr3_nt: TGTGCCAGCAGTTACTCGAATGTTGTAAGGTGTGTGGTGGGGGAGGTGAACACCGGGGAGCTGTTTTTT
j_call: TRBJ2-2; d_call: TRBD2; clone_size: .; v_call: TRBV7-7; cdr3_aa: CASSVTSGGTGELFF; cdr3_nt: TGTGCTAGCAGCGTTACTAGCGGGGGCACCGGGGAGCTGTTTTTT
j_call: TRBJ1-4; d_call: .; clone_size: .; v_call: TRBV9; cdr3_aa: CASSVGSRETNEKLFF; cdr3_nt: TGTGCCAGCAGCGTAGGTAGCCGGGAAACTAATGAAAAACTGTTTTTT
j_call: TRBJ2-1; d_call: .; clone_size: .; v_call: TRBV28; cdr3_aa: CASSPTSSYEQFF; cdr3_nt: TGTGCCAGCAGTCCGACTAGTTCTTATGAGCAGTTCTTC
j_call: TRBJ1-2; d_call: TRBD1; clone_size: .; v_call: TRBV28; cdr3_aa: CASSFTGVFDGYTF; cdr3_nt: TGTGCCAGCAGTTTCACAGGGGTGTTCGATGGCTACACCTTC
j_call: TRBJ2-1; d_call: TRBD2; clone_size: .; v_call: TRBV14; cdr3_aa: CASSRDSRPIGTSGIYNEQFF; cdr3_nt: TGTGCCAGCAGCCGGGACAGCCGGCCGATCGGGACTAGCGGTATATACAATGAGCAGTTCTTC
j_call: TRBJ2-7; d_call: TRBD2; clone_size: .; v_call: TRBV9; cdr3_aa: CASSVGSGRGSYEQYF; cdr3_nt: TGTGCCAGCAGCGTAGGAAGCGGGAGAGGATCCTACGAGCAGTACTTC
j_call: TRBJ2-2; d_call: TRBD1; clone_size: few; v_call: TRBV5-8; cdr3_aa: CASSRRFRQGSGELFF; cdr3_nt: TGTGCCAGCAGCCGTCGATTCCGACAGGGGTCCGGGGAGCTGTTTTTT
j_call: TRBJ2-7; d_call: TRBD1; clone_size: .; v_call: TRBV7-2; cdr3_aa: CASSLPGAQGDEQYF; cdr3_nt: TGTGCCAGCAGCCTCCCCGGGGCTCAGGGGGACGAGCAGTACTTC
j_call: TRBJ2-5; d_call: .; clone_size: .; v_call: TRBV19; cdr3_aa: CASSNGQKETQYF; cdr3_nt: TGTGCCAGTAGCAATGGACAGAAAGAGACCCAGTACTTC
j_call: TRBJ2-5; d_call: .; clone_size: .; v_call: TRBV7-8; cdr3_aa: CASSLFTGKGETQYF; cdr3_nt: TGTGCCAGCAGCTTATTTACAGGGAAAGGAGAGACCCAGTACTTC
j_call: TRBJ2-7; d_call: .; clone_size: .; v_call: TRBV7-8; cdr3_aa: CASSLAAAALYEQYF; cdr3_nt: TGTGCCAGCAGCTTAGCAGCGGCTGCTTTGTACGAGCAGTACTTC
j_call: TRBJ2-2; d_call: .; clone_size: .; v_call: TRBV5-8; cdr3_aa: CASSYQGRNTGELFF; cdr3_nt: TGTGCCAGCAGCTACCAGGGTCGGAACACCGGGGAGCTGTTTTTT
j_call: TRBJ2-2; d_call: TRBD2; clone_size: .; v_call: TRBV7-3; cdr3_aa: CASSLIGTSGRTRDSTGELFF; cdr3_nt: TGTGCCAGCAGCTTAATCGGAACTAGCGGGAGGACTAGGGACAGCACCGGGGAGCTGTTTTTT
j_call: TRBJ2-1; d_call: TRBD2; clone_size: .; v_call: TRBV2; cdr3_aa: CASSGSGLAGMDEQFF; cdr3_nt: TGTGCCAGCAGTGGCTCGGGACTAGCGGGAATGGATGAGCAGTTCTTC
j_call: TRBJ2-1; d_call: TRBD2; clone_size: .; v_call: TRBV6-5; cdr3_aa: CARSSSLAGSHNEQFF; cdr3_nt: TGTGCCCGCAGTTCTTCTCTAGCGGGAAGCCACAATGAGCAGTTCTTC
j_call: TRBJ1-1; d_call: .; clone_size: .; v_call: TRBV11-2; cdr3_aa: CASSLVGNTEAFF; cdr3_nt: TGTGCCAGCAGCTTAGTCGGGAACACTGAAGCTTTCTTT
j_call: TRBJ2-5; d_call: TRBD1; clone_size: .; v_call: TRBV29-1; cdr3_aa: CSVDGRTGRETQYF; cdr3_nt: TGCAGCGTCGACGGGCGGACAGGGCGGGAGACCCAGTACTTC
j_call: TRBJ2-7; d_call: TRBD2; clone_size: .; v_call: TRBV7-9; cdr3_aa: CASSLGLAGPYEQYF; cdr3_nt: TGTGCCAGCAGCTTAGGACTAGCGGGACCCTACGAGCAGTACTTC
j_call: TRBJ1-5; d_call: .; clone_size: once; v_call: TRBV19; cdr3_aa: CASTPRGVSQAQPQHF; cdr3_nt: TGTGCCAGTACCCCCCGGGGGGTATCACAGGCTCAGCCCCAGCATTTT
j_call: TRBJ2-7; d_call: TRBD2; clone_size: .; v_call: TRBV9; cdr3_aa: CASGRGVSGEQYF; cdr3_nt: TGTGCCAGTGGGCGGGGGGTTTCAGGCGAGCAGTACTTC
j_call: TRBJ2-6; d_call: .; clone_size: few; v_call: TRBV9; cdr3_aa: CASSVAISGANVLTF; cdr3_nt: TGTGCCAGCAGCGTAGCCATCTCTGGGGCCAACGTCCTGACTTTC
j_call: TRBJ2-5; d_call: .; clone_size: .; v_call: TRBV6-1; cdr3_aa: CASSRTIGETQYF; cdr3_nt: TGTGCCAGCAGTCGGACTATCGGAGAGACCCAGTACTTC
j_call: TRBJ2-5; d_call: TRBD1; clone_size: few; v_call: TRBV5-1; cdr3_aa: CASSLGDRLDQETQYF; cdr3_nt: TGCGCCAGCAGCTTGGGGGACAGGCTAGATCAAGAGACCCAGTACTTC
j_call: TRBJ1-6; d_call: .; clone_size: .; v_call: TRBV2; cdr3_aa: CASSEISYNSPLHF; cdr3_nt: TGTGCCAGCAGTGAAATATCCTATAATTCACCCCTCCACTTT
j_call: TRBJ1-1; d_call: .; clone_size: .; v_call: TRBV9; cdr3_aa: CASSVEGAMNTEAFF; cdr3_nt: TGTGCCAGCAGCGTAGAAGGGGCCATGAACACTGAAGCTTTCTTT
j_call: TRBJ2-2; d_call: TRBD1; clone_size: .; v_call: TRBV5-4; cdr3_aa: CAIPRTGGNTGELFF; cdr3_nt: TGTGCCATCCCTCGGACAGGGGGAAATACCGGGGAGCTGTTTTTT
j_call: TRBJ2-7; d_call: .; clone_size: .; v_call: TRBV28; cdr3_aa: CASSFQGADYEQYF; cdr3_nt: TGTGCCAGCAGTTTCCAAGGAGCCGACTACGAGCAGTACTTC
j_call: TRBJ1-2; d_call: .; clone_size: .; v_call: TRBV28; cdr3_aa: CASSLFFQGNSGYTF; cdr3_nt: TGTGCCAGCAGTTTATTTTTTCAGGGGAATTCGGGCTACACCTTC
j_call: TRBJ2-1; d_call: .; clone_size: few; v_call: TRBV29-1; cdr3_aa: CSVVTARLQFF; cdr3_nt: TGCAGCGTTGTAACGGCGAGGCTGCAGTTCTTC
j_call: TRBJ2-1; d_call: TRBD2; clone_size: few; v_call: TRBV7-6; cdr3_aa: CASSFGLAGVRSNEQFF; cdr3_nt: TGTGCCAGCAGCTTCGGACTAGCGGGAGTTCGGTCCAATGAGCAGTTCTTC
j_call: TRBJ2-1; d_call: TRBD2; clone_size: .; v_call: TRBV13; cdr3_aa: CASSAIQWASGSSNNEQFF; cdr3_nt: TGTGCCAGCAGCGCCATCCAGTGGGCTAGCGGATCGTCAAACAATGAGCAGTTCTTC
j_call: TRBJ1-1; d_call: TRBD1; clone_size: .; v_call: TRBV6-1; cdr3_aa: CASRGTGVNTEAFF; cdr3_nt: TGTGCCAGCAGAGGGACAGGGGTGAACACTGAAGCTTTCTTT
j_call: TRBJ2-7; d_call: TRBD1; clone_size: few; v_call: TRBV19; cdr3_aa: CASSTGQGVYEQYF; cdr3_nt: TGTGCCAGTAGTACGGGACAGGGAGTCTACGAGCAGTACTTC